The TCR beta chain under discussion was sequenced for a study of OX40 agonist ivuxolimab in advanced cancers. Study-level information: Clinicians treated patients with ivuxolimab, an agonistic anti-OX40 (CD134) antibody. The eligibility criteria allowed prior anti-PD-1, anti-PD-L1 or anti-CTLA-4 therapy, and 40% had some.

It was autoimmune disease history or systemic immunosuppression that excluded patients. V lost 1 base, J lost 0 bases, and 9 bases lay in between. Germline CDR1 and CDR2: LGHNA and YNFKEQ. The CDR3 extends over 16 amino acids. Here immunoSEQ multiplex PCR was the method, and the copy in TCRdb shows in-frame clones only, minus some. The sample yields nearly 50,000 clones, about 90% seen once. To note about this clone: Antigen: not known.

Whole-study results and caveats: At 0.1 to 3.0 mg/kg, CD4+ and CD8+ blood T cells expanded clonally by week 6.

This chain links TRBV4-2 with TRBJ2-2; D may be TRBD1 (6 bases). This TCR came from an adult with an advanced solid tumor such as melanoma, head and neck, liver or kidney cancer. Here the sequenced sample was CD4+ or CD8+ T cells sorted from blood, taken in a trial of the OX40 agonist ivuxolimab. CDR3 protein: CASSQVGTSNTGELFF. CDR3 bases: TGTGCCAGCAGCCAAGTAGGGACATCGAACACCGGGGAGCTGTTTTTT.